This TCR beta chain appears in the sequencing data of a study of shared clonotypes between healthy human individuals (dated by TCRdb to the early 2020s). With regard to the full study: The cohort included a few men and two women between 18 and 49 years of age. For each donor, CD4 naive and CD4 memory were each given three plates, CD8 naive was given two plates, and CD8 memory was given one plate. To estimate repertoire size and how much clonotypes are shared between individuals, the study performed deep sequencing of blood TCR repertoires from five healthy adults. Libraries were prepared and TCR repertoires were sequenced by different laboratories using diverse techniques, in order to increase sequencing depth and limit assay-specific biases. Between about 0.85 and 8.9 billion PBMCs per donor were obtained by leukapheresis.

Healthy HIV-negative adults with no recently reported acute infections or vaccinations were included as donors. Every donor was a Caucasian adult living in Nashville, Tennessee, USA. Magnetic negative selection was used to enrich CD4+ T cells, after which naive cells were positively selected on CD45RA and the negative fraction became the memory subset. Blood was obtained by leukapheresis, after which PBMCs were separated by Ficoll-Histopaque density gradient centrifugation and cryopreserved in liquid nitrogen vapor phase. Analytical flow cytometry was used to check the purity and quantity of each magnetically sorted T cell population. Each sorted fraction had its genomic DNA isolated and then quantified by UV absorbance on a Nanodrop 2000c. TCR CDR3 regions were amplified from genomic DNA by multiplex PCR using the deep immunoSEQ assay. Extracted genomic DNA from each cell subset was distributed evenly across all wells of several immunoSEQ 96-well plates, and each plate was treated as a replicate. For sorted subsets, each replicate PCR was loaded with about 0.2 ug genomic DNA, equivalent to 25,000 to 35,000 T cell genomes. Purified libraries were measured with a Qubit 3.0 fluorometer, size-checked on a Bioanalyzer 2100, and measured again with the KAPA Library Quantification kit. Each immunoSEQ 96-well plate was sequenced on its own single-read 150-cycle Illumina NextSeq 550 flow cell. As for the original processing: The immunoSEQ output contained only junctional sequences without quality scores, so filtering could not match that applied to full-length reads. To assign V/J genes and CDR3, sequences were annotated against IMGT germline references using PyIR, a Python wrapper for IgBLAST v1.9. Reads with weak V/J assignments (E-value above 1e-6), missing CDR3, stop codons, out-of-frame junctions, or ambiguous translated residues were removed. A V3J clonotype was defined by an identical inferred V gene, J gene, and CDR3 amino acid sequence. Percentage overlap between repertoires was computed as shared unique clonotypes divided by the size of the smaller repertoire. Repertoire richness was assessed with RTK rarefaction, the Chao1 estimator, and Recon v2.1 estimates of unobserved clonotypes. Generation probabilities for all TCRbeta clonotypes obtained by the gDNA method from a handful of donors were computed using OLGA. Imported from immuneACCESS, the table was reduced by TCRdb to in-frame sequences with V and J called. These copies leave out some clones; in studies compared against another copy, an unresolved V gene accounts for under half, and the cause of the remainder is not known. Clone size and V and J calls were adopted from that table, with D and trimming inferred from the DNA. This sample gives about 990,000 clones in total; around 78% of them show up just once. Around 0.61% of the sample is held by the ten biggest clonotypes.

Findings and caveats that apply to the study as a whole: Estimated clonotype richness was generally larger for naive than for memory subsets. Pairwise subsampling led to the expectation that sequencing depth would affect the degree of clonotype sharing among donors. Because the study included only a small number of donors, the genetic and exposure-history diversity represented was limited. Sharing across several donors was observed for approximately 4.6% of naive CD4, over 3% of naive CD8, 2% to 2.5% of memory CD4, and around 0.4% of memory CD8 clonotypes. Only blood was sampled, and tissue TCR repertoires likely differ from those in blood. Rarefaction of sorted-subset datasets indicated incomplete sequencing despite the large sequencing depth. Higher generation probabilities were observed for clonotypes shared by all four sorted-subset donors than for non-shared clonotypes.

The germline V gene (reference sequence) specifies LNHNV as CDR1 and YYDKDF as CDR2. The CDR3 goes from the cysteine to the phenylalanine over 16 residues. The entry retains the CDR3 DNA only, 48 bases that are in frame from base 1. The V end gives up 0 bases and the J end 5 bases, leaving 8 bases in the junction not matched to a gene. This clone was recorded at least ten times. The antigen it recognizes is unknown. No base quality information exists; no much larger clone differs at one position. Sequencing was carried out using memory CD4+ T cells from PBMCs. The cell subset or site label, as the study defines it: CD45RA-negative fraction. This chain is built from TRBV15 and TRBJ2-7; TRBD2 lines up with 9 middle nucleotides. This clonotype originated in a man aged 18-30 years in good health. Some clones in this sample may be carry-over from other donors' samples. This receptor has the CDR3 CATSRDWVAGVDEQYF. The DNA sequence is given as TGTGCCACCAGCAGAGATTGGGTAGCGGGAGTCGACGAGCAGTACTTC.